This TCR beta chain comes out of a study of cytomegalovirus exposure and HLA in healthy donors. Study-wide points: The authors later found TCR association rates varying by HLA locus, with DRB1 most and HLA-C fewest.

As for this clone: Its antigen is undetermined.

The primer mix had 60 Vbeta and 13 Jbeta primers. Here immunoSEQ multiplex PCR was the method, and the copy in TCRdb shows in-frame clones only, minus some. Among over 150,000 clones listed, 77% were seen once. CDR3 length: 11 residues. Trimming left V 11 bases short and J 3 bases short, with 11 bases between. Germline V gene lookup returns CDR1 SNHLY and CDR2 FYNNEI. This chain links TRBV2 with TRBJ2-7; D is perhaps TRBD1 (5 bases). Sequencing was done on a sample of PBMCs. The sequence was collected from a woman aged 35 to 49 in good health and CMV-seropositive. CDR3 residues: CASTAFYEQYF. The CDR3 DNA follows: TGTGCCTCGACAGCCTTCTACGAGCAGTACTTC.